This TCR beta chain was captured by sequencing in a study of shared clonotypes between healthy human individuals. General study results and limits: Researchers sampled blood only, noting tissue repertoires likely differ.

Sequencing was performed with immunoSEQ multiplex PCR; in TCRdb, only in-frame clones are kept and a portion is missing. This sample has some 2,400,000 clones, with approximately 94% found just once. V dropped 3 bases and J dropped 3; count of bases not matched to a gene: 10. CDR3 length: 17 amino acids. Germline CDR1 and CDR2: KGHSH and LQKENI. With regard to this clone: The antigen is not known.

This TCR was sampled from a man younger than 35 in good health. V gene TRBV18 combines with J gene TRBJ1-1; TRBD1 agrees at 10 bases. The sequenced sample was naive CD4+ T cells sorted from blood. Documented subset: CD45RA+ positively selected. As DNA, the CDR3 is TGTGCCAGCTCACCGTTGACAGGGGGCTTAGGGGACACTGAAGCTTTCTTT. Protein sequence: CASSPLTGGLGDTEAFF.